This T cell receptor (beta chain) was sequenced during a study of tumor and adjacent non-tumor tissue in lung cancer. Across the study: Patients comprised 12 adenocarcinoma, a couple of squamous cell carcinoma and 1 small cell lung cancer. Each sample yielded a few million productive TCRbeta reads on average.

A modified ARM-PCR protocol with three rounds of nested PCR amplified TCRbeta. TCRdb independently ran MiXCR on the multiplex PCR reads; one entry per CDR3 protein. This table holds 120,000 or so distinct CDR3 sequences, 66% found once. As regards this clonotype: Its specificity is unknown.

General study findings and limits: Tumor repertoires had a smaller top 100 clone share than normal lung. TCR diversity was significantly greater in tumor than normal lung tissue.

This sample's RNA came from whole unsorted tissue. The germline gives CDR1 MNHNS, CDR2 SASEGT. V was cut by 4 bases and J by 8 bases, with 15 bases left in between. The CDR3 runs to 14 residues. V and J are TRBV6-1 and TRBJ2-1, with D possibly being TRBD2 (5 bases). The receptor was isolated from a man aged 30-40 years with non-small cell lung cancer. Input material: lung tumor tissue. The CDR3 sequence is CASSGRLEGYEQFF. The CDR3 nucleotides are TGTGCCAGCAGTGGCCGACTCGAGGGATATGAGCAGTTCTTC.